This T cell receptor beta chain is from a study of graft-versus-host responses after intestinal transplantation. On the study more broadly: Recipients obtained multivisceral, liver-intestinal, or isolated intestinal transplants.

Between the trimmed V and J ends, which lost 2 bases and 1 base, there was a span of 11 bases. Germline V gene sequence: CDR1 MNHEY, CDR2 SVGAGI. This CDR3 spans 15 amino acids. With approximately 200,000 irradiated, violet-dye-labeled stimulator cells, approximately 200,000 CFSE-labeled responder cells were plated. Profiled with immunoSEQ multiplex PCR; TCRdb holds only in-frame clones, not every one. The sample lists around 19,000 clones, approximately 46% seen once, with 0.88% in the top ten. This TCR derives from a human patient who received an intestinal transplant. Source: alloreactive CD4+ T cells from a mixed lymphocyte reaction culture, taken before intestinal transplant. Specified subset: CFSE-low proliferating T cells sorted from roughly 6-day pre-transplant mixed lymphocyte reaction (GvH or HvG direction). The genes are TRBV6-5 and TRBJ1-1; a possible D gene is TRBD1 (5 bases). DNA of the CDR3: TGTGCCAGCAGTTACAGTGGGGCTTGGAACACTGAAGCTTTCTTT. Translating it yields CASSYSGAWNTEAFF.